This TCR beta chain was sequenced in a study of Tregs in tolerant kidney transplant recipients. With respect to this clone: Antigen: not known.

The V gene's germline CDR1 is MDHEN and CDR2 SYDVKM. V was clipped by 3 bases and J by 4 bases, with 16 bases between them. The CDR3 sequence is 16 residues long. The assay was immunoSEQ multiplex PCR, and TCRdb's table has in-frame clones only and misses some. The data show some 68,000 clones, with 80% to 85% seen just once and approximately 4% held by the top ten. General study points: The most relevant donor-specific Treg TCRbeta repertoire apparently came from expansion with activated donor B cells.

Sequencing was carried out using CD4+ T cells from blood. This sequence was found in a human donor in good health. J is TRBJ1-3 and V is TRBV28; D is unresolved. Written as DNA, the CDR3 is TGTGCCAGCAGTTTTCGTCGTCCCCAAGTGGGAAACACCATATATTTT. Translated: CASSFRRPQVGNTIYF. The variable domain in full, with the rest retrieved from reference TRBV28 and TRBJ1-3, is DVKVTQSSRYLVKRTGEKVFLECVQDMDHENMFWYRQDPGLGLRLIYFSYDVKMKEKGDIPEGYSVSREKKERFSLILESASTNQTSMYLCASSFRRPQVGNTIYFGEGSWLTVV.